The sequence of this TCR beta chain was determined in a study of cytomegalovirus exposure and HLA in healthy donors. Germline assignment: CDR1 MGHRA and CDR2 YSYEKL. This CDR3 has 15 amino acids. V lost 1 base and J lost 6; bases outside the gene matches: 6. PCR primers comprised 60 Vbeta and 13 Jbeta primers. Measured with immunoSEQ multiplex PCR; TCRdb has only the in-frame clones, and not every one. The table lists around 70,000 clones. The clonotype comes from a female donor in good health and CMV-seropositive. The specimen sequenced was PBMCs. The gene calls are TRBV4-1 and TRBJ2-7; TRBD1 matches at 10 bases. CDR3 in DNA: TGCGCCAGCAGCCAAGGTGTGGGACAGGGGACCGAGCAGTACTTC. Its protein product is CASSQGVGQGTEQYF.